This TCR beta chain was obtained from a study of blood T cell repertoires in COVID-19. Study background: Some COVID-19 samples were acute and others convalescent; all came from the United States, Italy and Spain. T cells, B-cell-depleted T cells, or PBMCs supplied cDNA or gDNA.

In the authors' methods: Amplification of reference gene primers provided the estimated nucleated cell counts. Measured with immunoSEQ multiplex PCR; TCRdb has only the in-frame clones, and not every one. The V and J calls and the clone size are those of that table, but D and trimming were determined from the DNA. The sample includes about 150,000 clones, over 75% of them seen just once. CDR1 is SGDLS and CDR2 is YYNGEE in the germline V gene. V gave up 2 bases and J gave up 0 bases; unmatched junction bases: 1. This CDR3 contains 15 residues. The chain recombines TRBV9 with TRBJ1-1, with 10 positions matching TRBD1. The origin of this receptor is a woman between 40 and 50 years old with acute or convalescent COVID-19. Sequencing was performed on peripheral blood. This chain's CDR3 is CASSVGTGVNTEAFF. In DNA form, the CDR3 reads TGTGCCAGCAGCGTCGGGACAGGGGTGAACACTGAAGCTTTCTTT.